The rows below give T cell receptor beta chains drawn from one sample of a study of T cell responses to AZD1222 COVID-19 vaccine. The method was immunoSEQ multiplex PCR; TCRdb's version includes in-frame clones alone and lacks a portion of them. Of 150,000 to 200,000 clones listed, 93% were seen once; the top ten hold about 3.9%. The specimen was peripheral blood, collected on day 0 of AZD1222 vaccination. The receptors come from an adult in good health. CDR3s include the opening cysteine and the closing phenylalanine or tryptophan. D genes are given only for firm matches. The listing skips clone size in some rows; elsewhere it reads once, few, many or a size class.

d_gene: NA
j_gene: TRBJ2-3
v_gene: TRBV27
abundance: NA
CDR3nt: TGTGCCAGCAGTTTAACCCTCAGCACAGATACGCAGTATTTT
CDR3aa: CASSLTLSTDTQYF

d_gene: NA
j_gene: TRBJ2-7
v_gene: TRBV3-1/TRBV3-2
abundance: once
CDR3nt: TGTGCCAGCAGCTCGGGACACTACTACGAGCAGTACTTC
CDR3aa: CASSSGHYYEQYF

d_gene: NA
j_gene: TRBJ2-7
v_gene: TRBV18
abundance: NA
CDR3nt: TGTGCCAGCTCACAAGACTGGTACGAGCAGTACTTC
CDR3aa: CASSQDWYEQYF

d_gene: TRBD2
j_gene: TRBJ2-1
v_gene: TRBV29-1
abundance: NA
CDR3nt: TGCAGCGTTGGGGAGGGTTTAGGGTCCTACAATGAGCAGTTCTTC
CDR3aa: CSVGEGLGSYNEQFF

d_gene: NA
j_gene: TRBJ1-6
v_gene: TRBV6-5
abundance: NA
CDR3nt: TGTGCCAGCAGAAAAGTACAGGATCTCTCACCCCTCCACTTT
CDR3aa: CASRKVQDLSPLHF

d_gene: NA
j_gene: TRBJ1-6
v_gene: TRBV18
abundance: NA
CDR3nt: TGTGCCAGCTCACCCCCGGGTGGGGGTAATTCACCCCTCCACTTT
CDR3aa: CASSPPGGGNSPLHF

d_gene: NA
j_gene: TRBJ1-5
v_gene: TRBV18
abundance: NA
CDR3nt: TGTGCCAGCTCACGGGGACAACTCTATAGCAATCAGCCCCAGCATTTT
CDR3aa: CASSRGQLYSNQPQHF

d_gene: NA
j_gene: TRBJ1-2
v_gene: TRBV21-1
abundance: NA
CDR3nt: TGTGCCAGCAGCAAAGCGGGACGGAACTATGGCTACACCTTC
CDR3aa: CASSKAGRNYGYTF

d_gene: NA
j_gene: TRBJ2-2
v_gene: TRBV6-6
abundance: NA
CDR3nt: TGTGCCAGTCGGAGGGAGGACACCGGGGAGCTGTTTTTT
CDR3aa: CASRREDTGELFF

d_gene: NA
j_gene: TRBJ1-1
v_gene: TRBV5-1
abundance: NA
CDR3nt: TGCGCCAGCAGCCTGGAGGGGCTGAACACTGAAGCTTTCTTT
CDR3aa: CASSLEGLNTEAFF

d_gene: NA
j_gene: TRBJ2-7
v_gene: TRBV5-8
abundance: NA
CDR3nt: TGTGCCAGCAGCTTGGCCCCATCTTACGAGCAGTACTTC
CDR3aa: CASSLAPSYEQYF

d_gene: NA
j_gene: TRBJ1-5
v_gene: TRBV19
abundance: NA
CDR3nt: TGTGCCAGTGGCGTGGGGCCCCAGCCCCAGCATTTT
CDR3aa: CASGVGPQPQHF

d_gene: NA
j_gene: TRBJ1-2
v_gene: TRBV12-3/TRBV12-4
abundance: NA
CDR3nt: TGTGCCAGCAGTTTAGGCCGGGAGGGGGGCTACACCTTC
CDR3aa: CASSLGREGGYTF

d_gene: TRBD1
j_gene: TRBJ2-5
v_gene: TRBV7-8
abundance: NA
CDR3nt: TGTGCCAGCAGCCGAGCGCCCCACAGGGGGCTAGGGTACCAAGAGACCCAGTACTTC
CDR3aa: CASSRAPHRGLGYQETQYF

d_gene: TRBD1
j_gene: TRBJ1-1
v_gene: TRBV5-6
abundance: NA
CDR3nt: TGTGCCAGCAGCCCAGGGACAGAGAGGACTGAAGCTTTCTTT
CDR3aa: CASSPGTERTEAFF

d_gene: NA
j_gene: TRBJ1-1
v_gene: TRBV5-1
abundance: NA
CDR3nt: TGCGCCAGCAGAACCGGGGGCCCAGGGACTGAAGCTTTCTTT
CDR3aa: CASRTGGPGTEAFF

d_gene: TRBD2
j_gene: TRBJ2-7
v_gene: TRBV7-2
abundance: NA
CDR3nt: TGTGCCAGCAGCTTTTTCAGGCGGACTAGCGGGATCTTGGGTGGCGAGCAGTACTTC
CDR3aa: CASSFFRRTSGILGGEQYF

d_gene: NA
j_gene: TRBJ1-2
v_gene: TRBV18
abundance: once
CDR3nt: TGTGCCAGCTCACCTAGGGGCGGCAGGGACTCCTATGGCTACACCTTC
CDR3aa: CASSPRGGRDSYGYTF

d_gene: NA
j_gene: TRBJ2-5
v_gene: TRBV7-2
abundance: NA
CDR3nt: TGTGCCAGCAGCTTAGGAGGGCTTAAAGAGACCCAGTACTTC
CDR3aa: CASSLGGLKETQYF

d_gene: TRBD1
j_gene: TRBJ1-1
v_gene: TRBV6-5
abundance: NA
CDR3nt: TGTGCCAGCATTTTACAGGGGGCTACTGAAGCTTTCTTT
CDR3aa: CASILQGATEAFF

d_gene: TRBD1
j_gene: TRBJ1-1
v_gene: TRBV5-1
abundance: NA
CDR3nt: TGCGCCAGCAGCTTGAGGGCAGGGGGCCTAGAGGCTTTCTTT
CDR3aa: CASSLRAGGLEAFF

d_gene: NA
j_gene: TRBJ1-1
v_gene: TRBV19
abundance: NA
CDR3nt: TGTGCCAGTAGTATGGGGTGGAGGGGGAACACTGAAGCTTTCTTT
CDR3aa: CASSMGWRGNTEAFF

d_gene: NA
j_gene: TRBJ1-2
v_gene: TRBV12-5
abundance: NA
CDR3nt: TGTGCTAGTGGGGGCAGCGATCCCTATGGCTACACCTTC
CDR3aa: CASGGSDPYGYTF

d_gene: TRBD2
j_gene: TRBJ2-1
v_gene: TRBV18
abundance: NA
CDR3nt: TGTGCCAGCTCACCACCGGTTTCAGCGGGGTATGAGCAGTTCTTC
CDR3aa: CASSPPVSAGYEQFF

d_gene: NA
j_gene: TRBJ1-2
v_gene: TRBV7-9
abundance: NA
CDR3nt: TGTGCCAGCAGCTTAGGGGGCTACACCTTC
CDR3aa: CASSLGGYTF

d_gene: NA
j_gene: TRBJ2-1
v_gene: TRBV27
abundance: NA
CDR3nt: TGTGCCAGCAGTTCTCCCGGGACCGTACTCGGTGAGCAGTTCTTC
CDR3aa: CASSSPGTVLGEQFF

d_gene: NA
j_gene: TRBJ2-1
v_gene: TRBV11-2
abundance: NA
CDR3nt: TGTGCCAGCAGCCCCTACCCCCACAATGAGCAGTTCTTC
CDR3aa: CASSPYPHNEQFF

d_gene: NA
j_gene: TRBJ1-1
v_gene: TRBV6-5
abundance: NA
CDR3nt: TGTGCCAGCAGTTACCTCCTGAACACTGAAGCTTTCTTT
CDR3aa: CASSYLLNTEAFF

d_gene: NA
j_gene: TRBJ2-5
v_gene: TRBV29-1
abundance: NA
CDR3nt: TGCAGCGTTGTGTCAGGAGAGACCCAGTACTTC
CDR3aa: CSVVSGETQYF

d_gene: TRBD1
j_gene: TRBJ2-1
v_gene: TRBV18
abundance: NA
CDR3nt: TGTGCCAGCTCACCACGGGGGACAGAATTAAATGAGCAGTTCTTC
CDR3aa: CASSPRGTELNEQFF

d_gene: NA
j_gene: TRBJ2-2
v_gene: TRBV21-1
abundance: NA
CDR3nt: TGTGCCAGCAGCAAAGTACTAGCCGCCGACACCGGGGAGCTGTTTTTT
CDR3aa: CASSKVLAADTGELFF

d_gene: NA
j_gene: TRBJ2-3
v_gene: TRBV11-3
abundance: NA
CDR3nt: TGTGCCAGCAGCTTTGGGGACAACTGGAGCACAGATACGCAGTATTTT
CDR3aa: CASSFGDNWSTDTQYF

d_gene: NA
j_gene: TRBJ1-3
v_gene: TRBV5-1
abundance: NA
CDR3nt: TGCGCCAGCAGCCCGGTGTTGTTTGGAAACACCATATATTTT
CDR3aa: CASSPVLFGNTIYF

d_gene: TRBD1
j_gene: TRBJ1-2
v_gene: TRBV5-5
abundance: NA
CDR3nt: TGTGCCAGCAGCTTGGGGCAGACAGGGCCCTATGGCTACACCTTC
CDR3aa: CASSLGQTGPYGYTF

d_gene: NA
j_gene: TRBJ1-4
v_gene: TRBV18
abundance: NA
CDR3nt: TGTGCCAGTTCAAAAGGATTGGGTGAAAAACTGTTTTTT
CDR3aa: CASSKGLGEKLFF

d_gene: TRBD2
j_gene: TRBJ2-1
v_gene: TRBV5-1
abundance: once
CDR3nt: TGCGCCAGCAGCTTGGCCTCAAGCGGGGGGGCCGATGAGCAGTTCTTC
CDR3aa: CASSLASSGGADEQFF

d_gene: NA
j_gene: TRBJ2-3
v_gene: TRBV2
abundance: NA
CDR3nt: TGTGCCAGCAGTGAGACCGGTGATACGCAGTATTTT
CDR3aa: CASSETGDTQYF

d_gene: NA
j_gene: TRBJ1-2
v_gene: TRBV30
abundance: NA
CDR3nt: TGTGCCTGGACGACACCGCTCACTAACTATGGCTACACCTTC
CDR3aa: CAWTTPLTNYGYTF

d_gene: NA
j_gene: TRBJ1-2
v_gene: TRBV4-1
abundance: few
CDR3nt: TGCGCCACAAACTCACGAACCGCTAACTATGGCTACACCTTC
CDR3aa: CATNSRTANYGYTF

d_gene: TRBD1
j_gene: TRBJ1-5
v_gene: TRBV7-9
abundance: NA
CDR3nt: TGTGCCAGCAGCCGTCTCCGGGACAGGGAGGATCAGCCCCAGCATTTT
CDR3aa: CASSRLRDREDQPQHF

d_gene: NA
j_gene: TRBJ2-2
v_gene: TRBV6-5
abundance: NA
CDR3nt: TGTGCCAGCAGAAGTGGAGGGGAGCTGTTTTTT
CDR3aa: CASRSGGELFF

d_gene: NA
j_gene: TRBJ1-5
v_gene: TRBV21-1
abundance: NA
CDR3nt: TGTGCCAGCAGCAATGGGGGGCGCTGTAGTCAGCCCCAGCATTTT
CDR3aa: CASSNGGRCSQPQHF

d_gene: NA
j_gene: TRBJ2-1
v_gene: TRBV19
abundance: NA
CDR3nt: TGTGCCAGTAGTAACGGCGGGGCGTTCAATGAGCAGTTCTTC
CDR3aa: CASSNGGAFNEQFF

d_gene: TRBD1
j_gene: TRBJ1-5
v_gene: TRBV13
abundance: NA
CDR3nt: TGTGCCAGCAGCCGGACAGGTAATCAGCCCCAGCATTTT
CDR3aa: CASSRTGNQPQHF

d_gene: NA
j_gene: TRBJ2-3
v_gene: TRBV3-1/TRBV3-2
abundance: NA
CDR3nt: TGTGCCAGCAGCCACATTTCTAGGGATACGCAGTATTTT
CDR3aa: CASSHISRDTQYF

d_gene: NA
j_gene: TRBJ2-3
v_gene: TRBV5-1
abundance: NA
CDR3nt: TGCGCCAGCAGCTACCAAGAAACTAGCACAGATACGCAGTATTTT
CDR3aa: CASSYQETSTDTQYF

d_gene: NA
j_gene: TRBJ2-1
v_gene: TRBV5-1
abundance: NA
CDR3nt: TGCGCCAGCAGCCCCGTGACGGGGACCGATTACAATGAGCAGTTCTTC
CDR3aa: CASSPVTGTDYNEQFF